This note documents a single TCR beta chain sequence. The antigen is undetermined. These data originate in a study of T cells in localized non-small cell lung cancer. Study results and limitations: Maximal T cell clonality occurred in uninvolved adjacent lung, with tumor ranking below it. Higher T cell density in the blood was associated with longer overall survival, whereas higher adjacent-lung clonality associated with shorter survival.

Sequencing was performed with immunoSEQ multiplex PCR; in TCRdb, only in-frame clones are kept and a portion is missing. This table has some 22,000 clones, around 84% appearing once. CDR1 is MDHEN and CDR2 is SYDVKM in the germline V gene. Trimming pared 4 bases from V and 6 bases from J, leaving 16 bases between. The CDR3 consists of 14 residues. The sequenced sample was peripheral blood, obtained before any cancer treatment. V and J are TRBV28 and TRBJ2-7; tentative D call: TRBD1 (5 bases). The source is a man aged 40-75 years with stage I lung adenocarcinoma. CDR3 residues: CASSSPRVGAEQYF. The CDR3 DNA sequence: TGTGCCAGCAGTTCCCCCCGAGTAGGGGCCGAGCAGTACTTC.